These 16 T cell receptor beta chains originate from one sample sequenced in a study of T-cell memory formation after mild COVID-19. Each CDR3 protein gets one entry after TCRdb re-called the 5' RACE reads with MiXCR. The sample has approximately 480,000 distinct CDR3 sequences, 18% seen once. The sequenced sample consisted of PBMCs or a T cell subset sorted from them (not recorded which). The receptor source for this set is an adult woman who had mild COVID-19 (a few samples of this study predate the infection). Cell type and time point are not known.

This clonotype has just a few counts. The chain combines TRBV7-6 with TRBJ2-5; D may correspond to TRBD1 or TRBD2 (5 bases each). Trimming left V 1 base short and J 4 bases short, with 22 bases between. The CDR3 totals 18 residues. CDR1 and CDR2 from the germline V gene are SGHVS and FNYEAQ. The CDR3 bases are TGTGCCAGCAGCTTAGGGGGTAGGGGACGGATCATAGGAGAGACCCAGTACTTC. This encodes CASSLGGRGRIIGETQYF.

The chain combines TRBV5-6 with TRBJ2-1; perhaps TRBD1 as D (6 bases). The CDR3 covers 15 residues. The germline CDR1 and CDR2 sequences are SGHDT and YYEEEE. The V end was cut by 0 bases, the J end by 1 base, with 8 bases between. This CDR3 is CASSLEGVSYNEQFF. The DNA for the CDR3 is TGTGCCAGCAGCTTGGAGGGGGTGTCCTACAATGAGCAGTTCTTC.

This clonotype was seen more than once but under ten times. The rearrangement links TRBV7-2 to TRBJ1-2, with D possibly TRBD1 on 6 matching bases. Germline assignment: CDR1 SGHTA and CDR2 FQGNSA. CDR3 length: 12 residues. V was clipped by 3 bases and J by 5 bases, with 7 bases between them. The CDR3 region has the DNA TGTGCCAGCAGCTTCACAGGGTATGGCTACACCTTC. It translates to CASSFTGYGYTF.

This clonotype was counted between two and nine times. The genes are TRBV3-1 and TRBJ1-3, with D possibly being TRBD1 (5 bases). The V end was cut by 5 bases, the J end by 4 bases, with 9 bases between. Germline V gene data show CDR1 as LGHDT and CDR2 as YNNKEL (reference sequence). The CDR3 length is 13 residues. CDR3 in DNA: TGTGCCAGCAGCGATCGGACAGGAAACACCATATATTTT. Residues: CASSDRTGNTIYF.

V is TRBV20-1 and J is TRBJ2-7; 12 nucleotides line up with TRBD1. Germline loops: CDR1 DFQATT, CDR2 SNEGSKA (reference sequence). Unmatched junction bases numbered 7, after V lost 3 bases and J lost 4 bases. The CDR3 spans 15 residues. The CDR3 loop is CSARDVGQGAYEQYF. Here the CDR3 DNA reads TGCAGTGCTAGGGATGTGGGACAGGGGGCGTACGAGCAGTACTTC.

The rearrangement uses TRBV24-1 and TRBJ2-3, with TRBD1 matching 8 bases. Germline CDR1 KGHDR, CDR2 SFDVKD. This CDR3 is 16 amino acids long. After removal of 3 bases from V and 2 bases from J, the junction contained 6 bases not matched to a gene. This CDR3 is CATSDVRTGITDTQYF. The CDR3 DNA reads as TGTGCCACCAGTGATGTGCGGACAGGGATCACAGATACGCAGTATTTT.

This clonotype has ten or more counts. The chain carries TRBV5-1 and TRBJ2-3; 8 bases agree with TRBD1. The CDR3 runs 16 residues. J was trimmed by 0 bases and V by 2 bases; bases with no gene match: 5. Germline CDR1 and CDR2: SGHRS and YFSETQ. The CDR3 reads CASSFRAGGSTDTQYF. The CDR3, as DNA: TGCGCCAGCAGCTTTCGGGCAGGGGGCAGCACAGATACGCAGTATTTT.

The CDR3 DNA is TGTGCCAGCACCACAGGGGATCTTAGCACAGATACGCAGTATTTT. Translated, it gives CASTTGDLSTDTQYF. The rearrangement links TRBV21-1 to TRBJ2-3. TRBV21-1 is reported as a pseudogene. The CDR3 length is 15 residues.

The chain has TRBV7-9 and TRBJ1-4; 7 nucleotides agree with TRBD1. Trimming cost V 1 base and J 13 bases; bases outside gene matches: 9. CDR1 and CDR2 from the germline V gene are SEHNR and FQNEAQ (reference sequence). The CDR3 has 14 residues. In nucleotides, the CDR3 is TGTGCCAGCAGCTTAGGGACAGGCGTCGGGGGACTGTTTTTT. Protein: CASSLGTGVGGLFF.

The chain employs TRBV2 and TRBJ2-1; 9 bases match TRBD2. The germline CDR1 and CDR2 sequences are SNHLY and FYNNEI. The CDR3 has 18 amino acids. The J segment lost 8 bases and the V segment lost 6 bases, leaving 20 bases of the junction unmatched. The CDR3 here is CASSPLSHLAGPNDEQFF. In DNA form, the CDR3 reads TGTGCCAGCAGCCCTCTTTCCCATCTAGCGGGACCCAATGATGAGCAGTTCTTC.

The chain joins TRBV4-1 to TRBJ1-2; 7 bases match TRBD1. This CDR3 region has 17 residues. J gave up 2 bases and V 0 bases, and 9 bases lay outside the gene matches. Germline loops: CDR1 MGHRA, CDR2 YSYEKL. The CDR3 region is CASSQDLQTGINYGYTF. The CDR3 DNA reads TGCGCCAGCAGCCAAGATCTCCAGACAGGGATCAACTATGGCTACACCTTC.

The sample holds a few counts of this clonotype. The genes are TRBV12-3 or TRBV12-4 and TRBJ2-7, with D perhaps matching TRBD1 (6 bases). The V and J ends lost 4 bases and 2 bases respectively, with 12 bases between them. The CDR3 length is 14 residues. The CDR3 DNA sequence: TGTGCCAGCAGTTACGACAGGACCCCCTACGAGCAGTACTTC. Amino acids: CASSYDRTPYEQYF.

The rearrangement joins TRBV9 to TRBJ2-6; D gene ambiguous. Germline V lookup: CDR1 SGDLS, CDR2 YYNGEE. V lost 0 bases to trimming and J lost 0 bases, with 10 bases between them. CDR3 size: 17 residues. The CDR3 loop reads CASSVVLYGSGANVLTF. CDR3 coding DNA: TGTGCCAGCAGCGTAGTATTGTATGGCTCTGGGGCCAACGTCCTGACTTTC.

This chain's CDR3 is CASSFGHRVMNTEAFF. The CDR3, as DNA: TGTGCCAGCAGTTTCGGTCACAGGGTAATGAACACTGAAGCTTTCTTT. The chain employs TRBV6-6 and TRBJ1-1; D perhaps matches TRBD1 (6 bases). The CDR3 length is 16 residues. Germline V gene lookup returns CDR1 MNHNY and CDR2 SVGAGI (reference sequence). V was trimmed by 4 bases and J by 0 bases, leaving 15 bases between them.

The CDR3 reads CASSHGQGEQYF. The DNA of the CDR3 is TGCGCCAGCAGCCACGGACAGGGCGAGCAGTACTTC. The V call is TRBV5-1, the J call TRBJ2-7, with 8 bases lining up with TRBD1. This CDR3 has 12 amino acids. From germline, CDR1 is SGHRS and CDR2 YFSETQ. The ends lost 4 bases at V and 6 bases at J; junction bases unmatched: 3.

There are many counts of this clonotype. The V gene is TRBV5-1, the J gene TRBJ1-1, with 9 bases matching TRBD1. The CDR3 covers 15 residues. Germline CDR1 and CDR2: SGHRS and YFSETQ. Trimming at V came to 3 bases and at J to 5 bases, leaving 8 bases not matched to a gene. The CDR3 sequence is CASSSRTGDETEAFF. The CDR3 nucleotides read TGCGCCAGCAGCTCGCGGACAGGGGACGAAACTGAAGCTTTCTTT. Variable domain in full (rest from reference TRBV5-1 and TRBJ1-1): KAGVTQTPRYLIKTRGQQVTLSCSPISGHRSVSWYQQTPGQGLQFLFEYFSETQRNKGNFPGRFSGRQFSNSRSEMNVSTLELGDSALYLCASSSRTGDETEAFFGQGTRLTVV.